The clone carrying this T cell receptor (beta chain) turned up a few times. Its antigen is as yet unknown. The data were obtained in a study of T cells in Graves' hyperthyroidism and ophthalmopathy. Study findings and constraints: Onset of ophthalmopathy came a median approximately 6.9 months after the model predicted it.

The V end lost 4 bases, the J end lost 0 bases, and 10 bases lay between the germline ends. Germline V gene sequence: CDR1 LNHDA, CDR2 SQIVND (reference sequence). The CDR3 loop spans 16 amino acids. TCR beta CDR3 regions were amplified from RNA transcripts. During a first-round RT-PCR of the TCR CDR3, the HTBI primer set was used. A single record per CDR3 protein comes from TCRdb applying MiXCR to the multiplex PCR reads. The top ten hold around 3.5% of the sample, which has a few hundred thousand distinct CDR3 sequences, approximately 16% seen once. Those patients with uncontrolled infection, other autoimmune disease, pregnancy or lactation were excluded. Diagnoses were made from clinical symptoms, serum measures (thyroxine and TRAb), thyroid ultrasound and orbital computed tomography.

The chain uses TRBV19 and TRBJ2-6; D is undetermined. Source material: blood. This receptor was obtained from a woman aged 35 to 49 with Graves' ophthalmopathy. The DNA for the CDR3 is TGTGCCAGTAGTAGAGCAGCCGGCTCTGGGGCCAACGTCCTGACTTTC. Translation: CASSRAAGSGANVLTF.